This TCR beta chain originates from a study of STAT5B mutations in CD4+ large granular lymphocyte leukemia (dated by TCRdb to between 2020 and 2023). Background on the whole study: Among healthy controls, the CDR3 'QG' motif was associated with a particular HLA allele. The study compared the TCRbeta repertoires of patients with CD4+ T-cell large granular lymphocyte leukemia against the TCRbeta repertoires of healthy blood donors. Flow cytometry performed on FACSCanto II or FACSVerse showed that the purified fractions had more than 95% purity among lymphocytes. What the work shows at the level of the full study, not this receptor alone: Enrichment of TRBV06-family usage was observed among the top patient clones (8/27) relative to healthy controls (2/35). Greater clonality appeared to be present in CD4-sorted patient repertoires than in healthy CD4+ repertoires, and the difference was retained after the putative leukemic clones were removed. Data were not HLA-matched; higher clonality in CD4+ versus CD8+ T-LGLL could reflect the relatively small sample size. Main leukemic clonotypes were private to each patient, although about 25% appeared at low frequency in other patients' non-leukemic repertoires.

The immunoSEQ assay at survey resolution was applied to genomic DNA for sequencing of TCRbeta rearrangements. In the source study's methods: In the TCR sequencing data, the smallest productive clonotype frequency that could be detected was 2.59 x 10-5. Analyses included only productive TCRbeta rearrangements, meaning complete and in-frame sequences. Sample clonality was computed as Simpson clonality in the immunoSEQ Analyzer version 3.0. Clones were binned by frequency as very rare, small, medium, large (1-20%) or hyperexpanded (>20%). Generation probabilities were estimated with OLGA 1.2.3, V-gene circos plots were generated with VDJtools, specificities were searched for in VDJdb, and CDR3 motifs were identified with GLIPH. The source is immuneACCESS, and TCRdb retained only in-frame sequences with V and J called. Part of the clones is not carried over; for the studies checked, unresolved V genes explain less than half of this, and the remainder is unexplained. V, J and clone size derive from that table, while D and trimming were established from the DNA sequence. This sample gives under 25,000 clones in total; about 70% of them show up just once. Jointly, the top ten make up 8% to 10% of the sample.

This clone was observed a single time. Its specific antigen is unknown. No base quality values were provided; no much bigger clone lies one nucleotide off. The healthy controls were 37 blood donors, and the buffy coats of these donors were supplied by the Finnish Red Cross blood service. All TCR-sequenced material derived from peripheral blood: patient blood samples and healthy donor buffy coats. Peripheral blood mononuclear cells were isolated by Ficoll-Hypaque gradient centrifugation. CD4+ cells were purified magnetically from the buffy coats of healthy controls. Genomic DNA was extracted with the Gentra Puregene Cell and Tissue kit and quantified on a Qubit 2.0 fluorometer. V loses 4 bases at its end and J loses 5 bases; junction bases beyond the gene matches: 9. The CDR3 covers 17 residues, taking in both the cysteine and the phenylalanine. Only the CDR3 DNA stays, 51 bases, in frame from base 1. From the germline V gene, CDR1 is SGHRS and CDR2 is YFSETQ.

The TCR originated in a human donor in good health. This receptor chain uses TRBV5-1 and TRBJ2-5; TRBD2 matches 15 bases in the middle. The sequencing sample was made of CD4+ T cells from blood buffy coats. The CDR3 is CASSRTSGGAVYETQYF. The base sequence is TGCGCCAGCAGCAGGACTAGCGGGGGGGCAGTGTACGAGACCCAGTACTTC.